The 29 T cell receptor beta chains in this list originate from one sample, sequenced in a study of response to subunit inactivated influenza vaccine. TCRdb re-analysed the RT-PCR reads in MiXCR, keeping a single row per CDR3 protein. The table includes 600,000 to 850,000 distinct CDR3 sequences, 12% to 15% detected once. Specimen: PBMCs from blood, collected 14 to 15 days before vaccination. The receptors derive from a man in his fifties or sixties who received an inactivated influenza vaccine.

This clonotype was found a few times. CDR3 loop: CASSPFGTGNSPLHF. Here the CDR3 DNA reads TGTGCCAGCAGTCCCTTTGGGACAGGGAATTCACCCCTCCACTTT. This chain joins TRBV12-3 or TRBV12-4 and TRBJ1-6; 9 bases align to TRBD1. V gave up 5 bases and J gave up 7 bases; unmatched junction bases: 6. The CDR3 loop spans 15 amino acids.

This chain uses TRBV7-8 with TRBJ1-2, with a tentative D call TRBD1 (6 bases). V lost 5 bases, J lost 4 bases, and 17 bases lay in between. Germline V gene data show CDR1 as SGHVS and CDR2 as FQNEAQ. The CDR3 is 15 amino acids. CDR3 DNA sequence: TGTGCCAGCAGCCCCAACAGGGTACCTGGCTATGGCTACACCTTC. Translation gives CASSPNRVPGYGYTF.

Only a few counts were recorded for this clonotype. The CDR3 sequence: CASSEGQRIPYEQYF. The CDR3, as DNA: TGTGCCAGCTCAGAAGGACAGAGAATACCCTACGAGCAGTACTTC. The chain has TRBV18 and TRBJ2-7; D may be TRBD1 (6 bases). Germline V gives CDR1 KGHSH, CDR2 LQKENI. The CDR3 totals 15 residues. V was cut by 5 bases and J by 2 bases, with 16 bases left in between.

This clonotype was counted many times. V usage is TRBV2 and J usage is TRBJ2-3; tentatively, D is TRBD1 (6 bases). Trimming took 6 bases from V and 6 from J, leaving 10 bases between them. The CDR3 is 12 amino acids. Germline lookup yields CDR1 SNHLY and CDR2 FYNNEI. In DNA form, the CDR3 reads TGTGCCAGCAGCGTTAGGGGGGATACGCAGTATTTT. Translation: CASSVRGDTQYF.

This clonotype was counted between two and nine times. The chain combines TRBV3-1 with TRBJ1-1; D gene uncertain. The CDR3 contains 12 residues. Germline-derived CDR1 and CDR2 are LGHDT and YNNKEL (reference sequence). Trimming took 2 bases from V and 5 from J, leaving 6 bases between them. The CDR3 bases are TGTGCCAGCAGCCAATCAAGTACTGAAGCTTTCTTT. It encodes CASSQSSTEAFF.

This clonotype was found a few times. The chain couples TRBV4-2 to TRBJ2-1; 7 nucleotides align to TRBD1. The ends lost 0 bases at V and 5 bases at J; junction bases unmatched: 10. CDR3 size: 17 residues. Per the germline V gene, CDR1 is LGHNA and CDR2 is YNFKEQ. The DNA for the CDR3 is TGTGCCAGCAGCCAAGAAGGTTTATCACAGGGGAACAATGAGCAGTTCTTC. Its protein is CASSQEGLSQGNNEQFF.

V and J are TRBV24-1 and TRBJ2-1; weak D call: TRBD1 (7 bases). CDR3 length equals 16 residues. Germline V gene sequence: CDR1 KGHDR, CDR2 SFDVKD. Trimming took off 3 bases at V and 1 base at J, with 12 bases between the two ends. CDR3 DNA: TGTGCCACCAGTGATCAGGGGGGCAGATCCTACAATGAGCAGTTCTTC. It codes for CATSDQGGRSYNEQFF.

This clonotype was observed a few times. V usage is TRBV7-2 and J usage is TRBJ2-3; 9 nucleotides agree with TRBD2. The V gene's germline CDR1 is SGHTA and CDR2 FQGNSA. J lost 3 bases, V lost 1 base, and 14 bases had no gene match. The CDR3 sequence is 19 residues long. This CDR3 reads CASSLGSAGGRIRTDTQYF. CDR3 nucleotides: TGTGCCAGCAGCTTAGGCTCGGCGGGGGGGCGTATAAGGACAGATACGCAGTATTTT.

The V and J genes are TRBV30 and TRBJ1-6; D perhaps matches TRBD1 (5 bases). The ends were cut back, 1 base at V and 3 bases at J, with 13 bases in the middle. CDR1 and CDR2 from the germline V gene are GTSNPN and SVGIG (reference sequence). This CDR3 comprises 16 residues. CDR3 protein: CAWSGGAAIYNSPLHF. CDR3 DNA sequence: TGTGCCTGGAGTGGTGGGGCGGCCATCTATAATTCACCCCTCCACTTT.

CDR3 sequence: CATSREQGFGLTDTQYF. The CDR3 DNA sequence: TGTGCCACCAGCAGAGAACAGGGTTTTGGACTTACAGATACGCAGTATTTT. V is TRBV15 and J is TRBJ2-3; D might be TRBD1 (6 bases). Deletions cut 0 bases from V and 3 bases from J, with 16 bases between. Germline CDR1 reads LNHNV; CDR2 reads YYDKDF (reference sequence). This CDR3 region has 17 residues.

The CDR3 nucleotides are TGCAGTGCTGGGGATAGTCAAAGCTCCTACGAGCAGTACTTC. This translates into CSAGDSQSSYEQYF. The rearrangement links TRBV20-1 to TRBJ2-7; no clear D gene. Trimming pared 5 bases from V and 0 bases from J, leaving 14 bases between. Per the germline V gene, CDR1 is DFQATT and CDR2 is SNEGSKA (reference sequence). There are 14 residues in the CDR3.

The CDR3 coding sequence is TGCGCCAGCAGCCAAGATTCTTTGGGAGGGGGACTCCGAAAGCTTTTCTTT. Residues: CASSQDSLGGGLRKLFF. The chain employs TRBV4-3 and TRBJ1-1; possibly TRBD1 for D (6 bases). V lost 0 bases, J lost 13 bases, and 27 bases lay in between. The CDR3 is 17 residues long. CDR1 LGHNA and CDR2 YSLEER come from the germline V gene.

The rearrangement uses TRBV11-2 and TRBJ1-1; D may be TRBD1 (5 bases). The CDR3 spans 15 residues. V lost 5 bases and J lost 0, with 13 bases in between. CDR1 is SGHAT and CDR2 is FQNNGV in the germline V gene. In DNA, the CDR3 is TGTGCCAGCAGCCCCGGCAGGGCCATGAACACTGAAGCTTTCTTT. It specifies CASSPGRAMNTEAFF.

This clonotype has just a few counts. CDR3 nucleotide sequence: TGTGCCAGCAGTTACTCGGCGGGGAAAATACAAGAGACCCAGTACTTC. It encodes CASSYSAGKIQETQYF. V and J are TRBV6-2 or TRBV6-3 and TRBJ2-5; maybe TRBD2 (6 bases). This CDR3 has 16 residues. V lost 0 bases and J 2 bases, leaving 13 bases between the germline ends. The germline gives CDR1 MNHEY, CDR2 SVGEGT.

This clonotype was counted only a few times. This chain joins TRBV7-2 and TRBJ2-1; maybe TRBD2 (6 bases). The CDR3 is 17 amino acids. Trimming removed 5 bases at V and 7 bases at J, with 24 bases between. In germline, CDR1 is SGHTA, CDR2 FQGNSA. This CDR3 is CASSKEPGYGTRNEQFF. In nucleotides, the CDR3 is TGTGCCAGCAGCAAAGAACCAGGGTACGGGACTCGGAATGAGCAGTTCTTC.

The chain uses TRBV5-4 and TRBJ2-5, with D maybe TRBD2 (5 bases). The germline V gene has CDR1 SGHNT and CDR2 YYREEE (reference sequence). The CDR3 has 14 amino acids. V was clipped by 4 bases and J by 4 bases, with 14 bases between them. The CDR3 loop is CASSRKTAAETQYF. CDR3 nucleotide sequence: TGTGCCAGCAGCAGGAAAACAGCGGCAGAGACCCAGTACTTC.

This clonotype has a handful of counts. The rearrangement joins TRBV5-1 to TRBJ1-3; D uncertain. The germline V gene encodes CDR1 SGHRS and CDR2 YFSETQ. The CDR3 is 14 residues long. The V gene lost 0 bases and the J gene lost 0 bases, with 4 bases spanning the gap. The CDR3 DNA follows: TGCGCCAGCAGCTTGGCCAGCTCTGGAAACACCATATATTTT. This translates into CASSLASSGNTIYF.

This clonotype was counted between two and nine times. J is TRBJ2-2 and V is TRBV11-2; TRBD1 might be the D (6 bases). V lost 4 bases and J lost 4, with 19 bases in between. Per germline, CDR1 SGHAT and CDR2 FQNNGV. This CDR3 contains 17 residues. CDR3 DNA sequence: TGTGCCAGCAGCTCCTGGTCGGACAGTGACTTCACCGGGGAGCTGTTTTTT. This gives the protein CASSSWSDSDFTGELFF.

This chain joins TRBV7-3 and TRBJ2-3; D is uncertain. CDR3 length equals 13 residues. V lost 6 bases and J 3 bases, leaving 10 bases between the germline ends. Germline CDR1 is SGHTA and CDR2 is FQGTGA. The CDR3, as DNA: TGTGCCAGCAGTCTTGACATTACAGATACGCAGTATTTT. Amino acid sequence: CASSLDITDTQYF.

The rearrangement joins TRBV10-3 to TRBJ2-1, with a tentative D call TRBD2 (6 bases). The CDR3 has 11 amino acids. V was trimmed by 3 bases and J by 9 bases, leaving 6 bases between them. Germline loops: CDR1 ENHRY, CDR2 SYGVKD. The CDR3 nucleotides are TGTGCCATCAGTGAACTAGCTGAGCAGTTCTTC. The encoded protein is CAISELAEQFF.

V usage is TRBV28 and J usage is TRBJ2-2, with 10 bases fitting TRBD2. The germline gives CDR1 MDHEN, CDR2 SYDVKM. Trimming took 2 bases from V and 6 from J; bases not matched to a gene: 15. The CDR3 is made up of 19 amino acids. The CDR3 nucleotides read TGTGCCAGCAGTTTACCGCTAGCGGGAGCTAGAGAAAACTCCGGGGAGCTGTTTTTT. Protein sequence: CASSLPLAGARENSGELFF.

The chain is built from TRBV7-2 and TRBJ1-1, with D perhaps matching TRBD1 (6 bases). The CDR3 runs 15 residues. Per germline, CDR1 SGHTA and CDR2 FQGNSA. The V end was cut by 5 bases, the J end by 4 bases, with 17 bases between. As DNA, the CDR3 is TGTGCCAGCAGCCGGACAGCCAACTACCCCACTGAAGCTTTCTTT. Amino acid sequence: CASSRTANYPTEAFF.

This clonotype was detected ten times or more. V usage is TRBV28 and J usage is TRBJ2-5; possibly TRBD1 for D (5 bases). Germline-derived CDR1 and CDR2 are MDHEN and SYDVKM. This CDR3 contains 15 residues. V was clipped by 5 bases and J by 1 base, with 14 bases between them. The CDR3 here is CASSRGRATQETQYF. The DNA of the CDR3 is TGTGCCAGCAGTCGAGGCAGGGCCACCCAAGAGACCCAGTACTTC.

This clonotype has more than one count but fewer than ten. This chain uses TRBV3-1 with TRBJ1-6; D unresolved. The V and J ends lost 4 bases and 7 bases respectively, with 11 bases between them. This CDR3 spans 14 amino acids. Germline lookup yields CDR1 LGHDT and CDR2 YNNKEL (reference sequence). This CDR3 is CASSPSMGNSPLHF. The CDR3, as DNA: TGTGCCAGCAGCCCATCAATGGGGAATTCACCCCTCCACTTT. The full variable domain, with the rest looked up from reference TRBV3-1 and TRBJ1-6, is DTAVSQTPKYLVTQMGNDKSIKCEQNLGHDTMYWYKQDSKKFLKIMFSYNNKELIINETVPNRFSPKSPDKAHLNLHINSLELGDSAVYFCASSPSMGNSPLHFGNGTRLTVT.

This clonotype was detected only a few times. The rearrangement uses TRBV28 and TRBJ2-7; D remains ambiguous. V was trimmed by 1 base and J by 2 bases, leaving 9 bases between them. This CDR3 is built from 14 residues. Germline loops: CDR1 MDHEN, CDR2 SYDVKM. This chain's CDR3 is CASSLSRPPYEQYF. CDR3 nucleotide sequence: TGTGCCAGCAGTTTATCCAGGCCCCCCTACGAGCAGTACTTC.

This clonotype was observed at least ten times. The chain couples TRBV11-2 to TRBJ2-2, with TRBD1 matching over 10 bases. The ends lost 6 bases at V and 5 bases at J; junction bases unmatched: 18. This CDR3 has 19 residues. Germline CDR1 and CDR2: SGHAT and FQNNGV. CDR3: CASRRPGQGFTVRTGELFF. The CDR3 bases are TGTGCCAGCAGGCGTCCGGGACAGGGGTTTACCGTTCGGACCGGGGAGCTGTTTTTT.

This clonotype was seen a handful of times. The rearrangement links TRBV20-1 to TRBJ2-3; maybe TRBD1 (5 bases). This CDR3 spans 16 amino acids. Germline V gives CDR1 DFQATT, CDR2 SNEGSKA (reference sequence). The V end was cut by 0 bases, the J end by 0 bases, with 13 bases between. The CDR3 loop is CSARDQRGWSTDTQYF. The DNA for the CDR3 is TGCAGTGCTAGAGATCAAAGGGGATGGAGCACAGATACGCAGTATTTT.

This clonotype was recorded many times. This sequence joins TRBV20-1 and TRBJ2-3; D not resolved. The V gene's germline CDR1 is DFQATT and CDR2 SNEGSKA (reference sequence). The V end was cut by 3 bases, the J end by 0 bases, with 10 bases between. This CDR3 has 14 amino acids. The CDR3 loop is CSASKRESTDTQYF. DNA for the CDR3: TGCAGTGCTAGTAAGAGAGAGAGCACAGATACGCAGTATTTT.

This clonotype was picked up a small number of times. The genes are TRBV12-3 or TRBV12-4 and TRBJ2-3; 7 bases are a match to TRBD2. After removal of 6 bases from V and 0 bases from J, the junction contained 6 bases not matched to a gene. The CDR3 contains 15 residues. The CDR3 DNA reads as TGTGCCAGCAGGAAGCGGGAACGAAGCACAGATACGCAGTATTTT. Encoded protein: CASRKRERSTDTQYF.